Below are 2 T cell receptor beta chains sequenced from a single sample in a study of beta chain features in type 1 diabetes. These receptors have no identified antigens. cDNA synthesis used the whole RNA isolate, giving expressed TCRB sequences. TCRdb keeps only in-frame clones here, not all; method: immunoSEQ multiplex PCR. The data hold roughly 330,000 clones, with 13% observed a single time. Findings and limits, study-wide: In all four CD4+ subsets, TCRB CDR3 length was significantly, moderately reduced in type 1 diabetes.

Material for sequencing was naive CD4+ T cells from blood. The receptors derive from a woman aged 18-30 years with type 1 diabetes.

This clone was seen more than once but under ten times. V is TRBV10-1 and J is TRBJ2-3, with 9 bases matching TRBD2. The germline V gene encodes CDR1 WNHNN and CDR2 SYGVQD (reference sequence). The CDR3 covers 15 residues. J lost 4 bases, V lost 4 bases, and 6 bases had no gene match. The CDR3 DNA is TGCGCCAGCAGTGCCGGGACTAGCCGTCCAGATACGCAGTATTTT. This gives the protein CASSAGTSRPDTQYF.

This clone was counted only a few times. The V call is TRBV10-1, the J call TRBJ2-1, with TRBD2 matching 8 bases. CDR1 is WNHNN and CDR2 is SYGVQD in the germline V gene (reference sequence). The CDR3 totals 15 residues. V lost 3 bases to trimming and J lost 9 bases; unmatched junction nucleotides: 10. In DNA form, the CDR3 reads TGCGCCAGCAGTGACCCTGACTCGGGGGGGAGTGAGCAGTTCTTC. Its translation is CASSDPDSGGSEQFF.